Reported below is one TCR beta chain. Its target is not known. The sample originates from a study of blood T cells in healthy people across ages. Then a second PCR, running roughly 7 to 11 cycles, was carried out with a sample-barcoded 5' primer and a J-beta primer mix. Every cDNA was tagged by a template-switch adaptor with 12 random nucleotides. TCRdb passed the 5' RACE reads through MiXCR, listing each CDR3 protein once. In the table there are about 670,000 distinct CDR3 sequences, around two fifths of which are singletons. General study points: More naive CD4+ cells and higher diversity marked long-lived donors relative to aged donors. Since the PBMCs were unsorted, naive and antigen-experienced cells could not be conclusively compared. Roughly linear age-related decline in beta diversity appeared, significant by age 40.

The source is an elderly man in good health. Material for sequencing was blood.

The CDR3 is CASSFTWVLNRDPYTDTQYF. The CDR3 bases are TGCGCCAGCAGCTTCACGTGGGTTCTCAACAGAGACCCGTACACAGATACGCAGTATTTT. This rearrangement joins TRBV5-1 to TRBJ2-3, with D uncertain. Germline CDR1 reads SGHRS; CDR2 reads YFSETQ. Trimming removed 2 bases at V and 2 bases at J, with 27 bases between. The length of the CDR3 is 20 residues.